Below are 3 T cell receptor beta chains sequenced from a single sample in a study of tumor-infiltrating lymphocytes in oesophageal squamous cell carcinoma. TCRdb re-called the PCR reads with MiXCR, one entry per CDR3 protein. This table has almost 20,000 distinct CDR3 sequences, approximately 40% appearing once. Specimen: esophageal tumor tissue. The receptor set was obtained from a male donor with esophageal squamous cell carcinoma.

This clonotype was picked up a small number of times. V gene TRBV2 combines with J gene TRBJ2-7; the D gene is possibly TRBD2 (6 bases). Germline V gene data show CDR1 as SNHLY and CDR2 as FYNNEI. The V gene lost 8 bases and the J gene lost 9 bases, with 14 bases spanning the gap. The CDR3 extends over 11 amino acids. The DNA of the CDR3 is TGTGCCAGCGCCCAATTGGGGGGGCAGTACTTC. Amino acids: CASAQLGGQYF.

This clonotype was found many times. The chain joins TRBV2 to TRBJ2-6, with TRBD1 matching 10 bases. Germline CDR1 is SNHLY and CDR2 is FYNNEI. This CDR3 comprises 16 residues. V was clipped by 4 bases and J by 2 bases; unmatched bases: 2. CDR3 amino acids: CASSGQGATGANVLTF. CDR3 DNA: TGTGCCAGCAGTGGACAGGGGGCAACTGGGGCCAACGTCCTGACTTTC.

The genes are TRBV7-4 and TRBJ2-1; D might be TRBD1 (5 bases). The CDR3 is made up of 19 amino acids. V dropped 4 bases and J dropped 0 bases, with 22 bases sitting between them. Germline V gene data show CDR1 as SGHVT and CDR2 as SQSDAQ. The chain's CDR3 is CASSSLAPPTVRSYNEQFF. The CDR3 DNA is TGTGCCAGCAGCTCCTTGGCACCTCCGACAGTCCGCTCCTACAATGAGCAGTTCTTC.